Following are 14 T cell receptor beta chains from one sample sequenced in a study of CD8 T cells in ankylosing spondylitis (dated by TCRdb to about 2017). Overall study outcomes, separate from this receptor: Blood from ankylosing spondylitis patients appeared to be characterized by a TCR beta motif composed of 7 to 9 highly homologous amino acid variants.

The library was made by 5' RACE. TCRdb lists the instrument as Illumina HiSeq 2500. Clones were called with MiXCR by TCRdb after fastp trimmed the public reads at Q25, and only in-frame beta chains were retained. Rows are unified per CDR3 protein, each entry keeping the most common DNA and genes. The sample yields 500,000 to 650,000 distinct CDR3 sequences; less than 6% were counted once. Around 3.4% of the sample is in the top ten clones. What these receptors recognize is not known. The sample was blood, either unsorted or a sorted T cell fraction (not recorded which). The receptors stem from a male donor with ankylosing spondylitis.

This clonotype was picked up many times. The V gene is TRBV9, the J gene TRBJ2-7; 12 positions match TRBD2. CDR1 SGDLS and CDR2 YYNGEE come from the germline V gene. The CDR3 runs 14 residues. The V and J ends lost 4 bases and 6 bases, in that order; junction bases with no gene match: 5. CDR3 coding DNA: TGTGCCAGCAGCCCCGGACTAGCGGGATTCGAGCAGTACTTC. This translates into CASSPGLAGFEQYF.

This clonotype was counted many times. This rearrangement joins TRBV9 to TRBJ2-2, with unresolved D. This CDR3 has 12 amino acids. V was clipped by 0 bases and J by 8 bases, with 5 bases between them. Per the germline V gene, CDR1 is SGDLS and CDR2 is YYNGEE. CDR3 sequence: CASSVVVGELFF. The CDR3 nucleotides are TGTGCCAGCAGCGTAGTCGTTGGGGAGCTGTTTTTT.

This clonotype was counted many times. The chain carries TRBV4-3 and TRBJ2-5; D is possibly TRBD2 (5 bases). The CDR3 covers 15 residues. Deletions cut 4 bases from V and 2 bases from J, with 14 bases between. Germline assignment: CDR1 LGHNA and CDR2 YSLEER. The DNA of the CDR3 is TGCGCCAGCAGCCCCACGAGGACTGCTCAAGAGACCCAGTACTTC. It is translated as CASSPTRTAQETQYF.

The chain is built from TRBV4-2 and TRBJ2-7, with 14 bases identical to TRBD2. CDR3 size: 15 residues. The trim removed 4 bases at V and 6 bases at J, leaving 5 bases unmatched. Germline-derived CDR1 and CDR2 are LGHNA and YNFKEQ. The CDR3 nucleotides read TGTGCCAGCAGCCCGGGACTAGCGGGAGCAGGCGAGCAGTACTTC. Translating it yields CASSPGLAGAGEQYF.

This clonotype has ten or more counts. This sequence joins TRBV6-1 and TRBJ1-5; D unclear. Per the germline V gene, CDR1 is MNHNS and CDR2 is SASEGT. The V end lost 6 bases, the J end lost 6 bases, and 12 bases lay between the germline ends. CDR3 length: 13 residues. The CDR3 sequence is CASSLGRLQPQHF. The CDR3 DNA reads as TGTGCCAGCAGCCTAGGGCGACTTCAGCCCCAGCATTTT.

This clonotype was counted many times. This chain's CDR3 is CASRETGTAEQFF. DNA for the CDR3: TGTGCCAGCAGAGAAACAGGGACGGCTGAGCAGTTCTTC. This chain links TRBV28 with TRBJ2-1; a possible D gene is TRBD1 (6 bases). The CDR3 sequence is 13 residues long. Germline loops: CDR1 MDHEN, CDR2 SYDVKM. Trimming took off 6 bases at V and 9 bases at J, with 15 bases between the two ends.

This clonotype was recorded many times. The chain employs TRBV12-3 or TRBV12-4 and TRBJ2-3; weak D call: TRBD1 (5 bases). Trimming removed 6 bases at V and 2 bases at J, with 9 bases between. The CDR3 loop spans 13 amino acids. The CDR3 nucleotides read TGTGCCAGCAGCTGGGGCCCCACAGATACGCAGTATTTT. It translates to CASSWGPTDTQYF.

Many counts were recorded for this clonotype. CDR3 sequence (DNA): TGTGCCAGCAGCTTAGGGGGGACTAGGGAGAATGAGCAGTTCTTC. This sequence encodes CASSLGGTRENEQFF. The V and J genes are TRBV7-6 and TRBJ2-1; 8 positions agree with TRBD2. This CDR3 comprises 15 residues. Germline assignment: CDR1 SGHVS and CDR2 FNYEAQ. Trimming cost V 1 base and J 7 bases; bases outside gene matches: 6.

This chain links TRBV5-4 with TRBJ2-4; 7 nucleotides agree with TRBD1. The length of the CDR3 is 14 residues. Germline assignment: CDR1 SGHNT and CDR2 YYREEE (reference sequence). Trimming cost V 0 bases and J 7 bases; bases outside gene matches: 4. CDR3 protein: CASSLDRGVNIQYF. The CDR3 nucleotides read TGTGCCAGCAGCTTGGACAGGGGAGTTAACATTCAGTACTTC.

This clonotype was seen at least ten times. The chain employs TRBV7-2 and TRBJ2-1, with D unclear. The V gene's germline CDR1 is SGHTA and CDR2 FQGNSA. The V gene lost 4 bases and the J gene lost 2 bases, with 6 bases spanning the gap. CDR3 length: 13 amino acids. Here the CDR3 reads CASSSRPYNEQFF. The DNA of the CDR3 is TGTGCCAGCAGCTCAAGACCCTACAATGAGCAGTTCTTC.

This clonotype appeared many times. V and J are TRBV5-1 and TRBJ2-7; 9 bases match TRBD1. Germline CDR1 SGHRS, CDR2 YFSETQ. There are 13 residues in the CDR3. The V gene end was trimmed by 4 bases and the J gene end by 6 bases; junction bases not matched to a gene: 5. The CDR3 DNA follows: TGCGCCAGCAGCAGGGACAGGGTTTCCGAGCAGTACTTC. Its translation: CASSRDRVSEQYF.

The sample holds many counts of this clonotype. The chain employs TRBV5-1 and TRBJ1-2; D not certain. Trimming removed 1 base at V and 8 bases at J, with 18 bases between. CDR3 size: 15 residues. The germline CDR1 and CDR2 sequences are SGHRS and YFSETQ. CDR3 nucleotide sequence: TGCGCCAGCAGCTTGAGCTCTCATGCCCTCCGAGGCTACACCTTC. Its protein is CASSLSSHALRGYTF. The full variable domain, rest sourced from reference TRBV5-1 and TRBJ1-2, is KAGVTQTPRYLIKTRGQQVTLSCSPISGHRSVSWYQQTPGQGLQFLFEYFSETQRNKGNFPGRFSGRQFSNSRSEMNVSTLELGDSALYLCASSLSSHALRGYTFGSGTRLTVV.

This clonotype was picked up many times. The genes are TRBV6-6 and TRBJ2-1; 10 bases line up with TRBD1. The CDR3 runs to 13 residues. The V gene's germline CDR1 is MNHNY and CDR2 SVGAGI (reference sequence). V shed 8 bases and J 2 bases; nucleotides not matched to a gene: 0. In nucleotides, the CDR3 is TGTGCCAGCGGACAGGGGGCCTACAATGAGCAGTTCTTC. This encodes CASGQGAYNEQFF.

This clonotype was seen at least ten times. This sequence joins TRBV5-1 and TRBJ1-1; 8 bases match TRBD1. The CDR3 runs to 14 residues. CDR1 and CDR2 (germline): SGHRS, YFSETQ. J gave up 4 bases and V 4 bases, and 6 bases lay outside the gene matches. CDR3 loop: CASSGRQGSTEAFF. CDR3 sequence (DNA): TGCGCCAGCAGCGGCAGACAGGGGTCCACTGAAGCTTTCTTT.